This T cell receptor (beta chain) was recovered during a study of blood T cell repertoires in COVID-19. Study-level background: Whether acute or convalescent, the COVID-19 samples came from the United States, Italy and Spain. From T cells, B-cell-depleted T cells, or PBMCs came the material, which was cDNA or gDNA.

This CDR3 is 13 amino acids long. CDR1 is MNHNY, CDR2 SVGAGI, per germline (reference sequence). With V trimmed by 8 bases and J by 5 bases, 7 bases remained unmatched. Data came from immunoSEQ multiplex PCR; TCRdb stores just in-frame clones and leaves some out. The sample includes 250,000 to 350,000 clones, 86% seen only once; the top ten take less than 3%. The genes are TRBV6-6 and TRBJ2-7; 9 nucleotides line up with TRBD1. Material: peripheral blood. The TCR comes from a woman aged 30 to 39 with active or convalescent COVID-19. The CDR3 nucleotides are TGTGCCAGCTCCACAGGGGGCCGGGACGAGCAGTACTTC. As protein: CASSTGGRDEQYF.